This section outlines one TCR beta chain sequence together with its context. The data are from a study of blood T cell repertoires in COVID-19. Germline V gene lookup returns CDR1 SGHRS and CDR2 YFSETQ. This CDR3 comprises 13 residues. Trimming took 7 bases from V and 4 from J, leaving 11 bases between them. Under the authors' procedure: Amplification from reference gene primers served as the basis for estimated nucleated cell counts. TCRdb keeps only in-frame clones here, not all; method: immunoSEQ multiplex PCR. From that table come the V and J calls and clone size; the DNA was used to work out D and trimming. The table includes 18,000 or so clones, over 75% detected once.

The chain is built from TRBV5-1 and TRBJ1-4; no reliable D call. The clonotype originates from a middle-aged man with active or convalescent COVID-19. Sequencing was performed on peripheral blood. The CDR3 DNA follows: TGCGCCAGCGGCCGGGAGGTTAATGAAAAACTGTTTTTT. Translation: CASGREVNEKLFF.